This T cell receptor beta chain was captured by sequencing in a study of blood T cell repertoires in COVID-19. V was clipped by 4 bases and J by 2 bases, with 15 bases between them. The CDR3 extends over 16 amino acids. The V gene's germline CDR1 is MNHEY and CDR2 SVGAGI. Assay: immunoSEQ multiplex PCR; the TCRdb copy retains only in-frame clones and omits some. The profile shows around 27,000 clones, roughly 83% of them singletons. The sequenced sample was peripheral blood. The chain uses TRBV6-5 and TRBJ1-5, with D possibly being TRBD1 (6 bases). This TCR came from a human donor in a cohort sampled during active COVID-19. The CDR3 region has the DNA TGTGCCAGCAGTTCCCCAAACAGGGTCGGCAATCAGCCCCAGCATTTT. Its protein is CASSSPNRVGNQPQHF.